This T cell receptor (beta chain) was obtained from a study of patients and donors after allogeneic stem cell transplantation (dated by TCRdb to about 2020). A word on this clonotype: Its antigen is still unknown. Per-nucleotide qualities are absent, and no much larger clonotype sits a single base away.

Libraries were prepared through RT-PCR. These reads were obtained on a NextSeq 550. The raw public data were reprocessed by TCRdb itself: fastp quality trimming at Q25, MiXCR clonotype calling, in-frame beta chains only. Each entry is one CDR3 protein sequence, shown with its most common DNA and genes. Counted in this sample were about a million distinct CDR3 sequences; more than 15% of them appeared once. The top ten clonotypes cover 5% to 7.5% of the sample. V sheds 4 bases and J sheds 4 bases, leaving 15 bases between their ends. The germline V gene supplies CDR1 WSHSY and CDR2 SAAADI. The CDR3 contains 15 residues, cysteine and phenylalanine counted. The read is trimmed to its CDR3 DNA, 45 bases read in frame from base 1.

Recombination joined TRBV10-2 with TRBJ2-3; the best D guess is TRBD2, with 6 bases matching. The sequence came from a human donor who was either an allogeneic HSCT recipient or a stem cell or donor lymphocyte infusion donor (not recorded which). It is not recorded whose cells these are; they may come from a transplant donor. The sequenced sample consisted of blood, either unsorted or a sorted T cell fraction (not recorded which). The DNA sequence reads TGCGCCAGCAGTGGACTAGGCGTGAGCCCAGATACGCAGTATTTT. Translated, it gives CASSGLGVSPDTQYF.